The sequence of this T cell receptor (beta chain) was determined in a study of OX40 agonist ivuxolimab in advanced cancers. This clone was observed a handful of times. The CDR3 sequence is 15 residues long. Trimming at V came to 3 bases and at J to 4 bases, leaving 9 bases not matched to a gene. Germline assignment: CDR1 KGHSH and CDR2 LQKENI. The repertoire was sequenced with immunoSEQ multiplex PCR; TCRdb's copy has only in-frame clones and lacks some. The table records about 77,000 clones, around 83% of them present only once. The gene calls are TRBV18 and TRBJ2-7; 7 bases fit TRBD1. The sequence derives from an adult with an advanced solid tumor such as melanoma, head and neck, liver or kidney cancer. This specimen consisted of CD4+ or CD8+ T cells sorted from blood, obtained in a trial of the OX40 agonist ivuxolimab. The CDR3: CASSPTRDSPYEQYF. CDR3 coding DNA: TGTGCCAGCTCACCCACCCGGGACAGCCCATACGAGCAGTACTTC.